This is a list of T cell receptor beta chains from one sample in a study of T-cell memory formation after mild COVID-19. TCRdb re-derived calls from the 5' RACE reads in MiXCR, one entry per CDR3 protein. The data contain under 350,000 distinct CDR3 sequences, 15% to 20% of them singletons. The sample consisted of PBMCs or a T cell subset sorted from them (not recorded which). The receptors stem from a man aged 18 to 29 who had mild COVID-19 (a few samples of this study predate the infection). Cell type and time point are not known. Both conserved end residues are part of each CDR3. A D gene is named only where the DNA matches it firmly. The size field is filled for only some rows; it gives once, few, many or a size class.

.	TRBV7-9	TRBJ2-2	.	TGTGCCAGCAGCTTACTAGCGAACACCGGGGAGCTGTTTTTT	CASSLLANTGELFF
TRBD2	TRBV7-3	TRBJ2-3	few	TGTGCCAGCAGCCCACGCCCGCTGACTAGCGGAAACACAGATACGCAGTATTTT	CASSPRPLTSGNTDTQYF
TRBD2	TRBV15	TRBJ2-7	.	TGTGCCACCAGCAGTGAGCGGGGGCTGGTGTACGAGCAGTACTTC	CATSSERGLVYEQYF
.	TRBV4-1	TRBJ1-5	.	TGCGCCAGCAGGGAGAGGGACGTTAGCAATCAGCCCCAGCATTTT	CASRERDVSNQPQHF
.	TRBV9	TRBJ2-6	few	TGTGCCAGCAGCGTAGTCGGGGCTGGGGCCAACGTCCTGACTTTC	CASSVVGAGANVLTF
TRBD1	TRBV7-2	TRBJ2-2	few	TGTGCCAGCAGCCCGGACAGGCGGGCCGGGGAGCTGTTTTTT	CASSPDRRAGELFF
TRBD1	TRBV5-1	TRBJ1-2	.	TGCGCCAGCAGCTACGGACAGGGGGCCGATGGCTACACCTTC	CASSYGQGADGYTF
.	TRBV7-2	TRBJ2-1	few	TGTGCCAGCAGCTTAGCGTTGTATGGCTACAATGAGCAGTTCTTC	CASSLALYGYNEQFF
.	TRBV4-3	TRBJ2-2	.	TGCGCCAGCAGCCAAGAATACGAGGGATTTAACACCGGGGAGCTGTTTTTT	CASSQEYEGFNTGELFF
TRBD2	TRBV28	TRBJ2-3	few	TGTGCCAGCAGTTTTTCCAAGCGGGGGGGCACAGATACGCAGTATTTT	CASSFSKRGGTDTQYF
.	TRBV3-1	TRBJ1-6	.	TGTGCCAGCAGCCGTAGTGAAGCTAGTAATTCACCCCTCCACTTT	CASSRSEASNSPLHF
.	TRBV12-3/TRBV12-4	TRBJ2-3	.	TGTGCCAGCAGTTTAGGGCCCGGGCCCCATTTT	CASSLGPGPHF
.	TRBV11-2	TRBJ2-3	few	TGTGCCAGCAGCCCCAGGGCCGGCACAGATACGCAGTATTTT	CASSPRAGTDTQYF
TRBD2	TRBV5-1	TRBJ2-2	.	TGCGCCAGCAGCCCCCTTCGGGGGGGCCCCGGGGAGCTGTTTTTT	CASSPLRGGPGELFF
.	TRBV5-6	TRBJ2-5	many	TGTGCCAGCAGCTTGTCGGAGACCCAGTACTTC	CASSLSETQYF
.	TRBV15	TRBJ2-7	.	TGTGCCCCCTCAGCAGAGATCGGGGACCCGGACAGTACCTACGAGCAGTACTTC	CAPSAEIGDPDSTYEQYF
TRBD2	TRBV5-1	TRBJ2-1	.	TGCGCCAGCAGCTCCGCCCGCGGGACTAGCGGGGTGTACGGCAATGAGCAGTTCTTC	CASSSARGTSGVYGNEQFF
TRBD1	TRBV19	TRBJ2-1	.	TGTGCCAGCAAGCTCCCAGGGGGCTCCTACAATGAGCAGTTCTTC	CASKLPGGSYNEQFF
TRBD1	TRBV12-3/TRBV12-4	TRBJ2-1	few	TGTGCCAGCAGTTTAAGGACAGGGGGCGGTGAGCAGTTCTTC	CASSLRTGGGEQFF
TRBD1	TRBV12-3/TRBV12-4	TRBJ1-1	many	TGTGCCAGCAGTCTAACTACAGGGGGCGAGGTAATAAGGCCAGCTTTCTTT	CASSLTTGGEVIRPAFF
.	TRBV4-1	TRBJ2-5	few	TGCGCCAGCAGCCCGTGGCAGGGGGGGGAGACCCAGTACTTC	CASSPWQGGETQYF
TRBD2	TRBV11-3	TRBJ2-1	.	TGTGCCAGCAGCTTAAGTTTATTAGCGGGGGACCATGTACACAATGAGCAGTTCTTC	CASSLSLLAGDHVHNEQFF
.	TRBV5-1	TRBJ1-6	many	TGCGCCAGCAGACGGACAGCGACTCTGTCACCCCTCCACTTT	CASRRTATLSPLHF
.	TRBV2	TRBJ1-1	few	TGTGCCAGCTTCCGGGTGGGCACTGAAGCTTTCTTT	CASFRVGTEAFF
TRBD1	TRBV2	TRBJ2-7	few	TGTGCCAGCAGTGAATATCCCGGGACAGGGGGCTACGAGCAGTACTTC	CASSEYPGTGGYEQYF
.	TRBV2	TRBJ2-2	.	TGTGCCAGCCTCCGGAGGAGCACGAACACCGGGGAGCTGTTTTTT	CASLRRSTNTGELFF
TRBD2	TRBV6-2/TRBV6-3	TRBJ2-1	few	TGTGCCAGCCGGACTAGCGGGGGCAATGAGCAGTTCTTC	CASRTSGGNEQFF
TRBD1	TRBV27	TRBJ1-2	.	TGTGCCAGCTCCCGGGACAGAGACCTCTATGGCTACACCTTC	CASSRDRDLYGYTF
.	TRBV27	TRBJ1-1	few	TGTGCCAGCAGTTTGGGGTGGGGAGCAGCTTTCTTT	CASSLGWGAAFF
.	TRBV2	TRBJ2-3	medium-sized	TGTGCCAGCAGTGAGAGGGGCCACGCAGATACGCAGTATTTT	CASSERGHADTQYF
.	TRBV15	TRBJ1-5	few	TGTGCCACCAGCAGAGGGAATCAGCCCCAGCATTTT	CATSRGNQPQHF
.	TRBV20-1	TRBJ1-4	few	TGCAGTGCTAGAGATAGCAGGAGAAGTGAAAAACTGTTTTTT	CSARDSRRSEKLFF
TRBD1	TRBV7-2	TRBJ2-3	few	TGTGCCAGCAGCCCAGGGGACAGAGACTCAGTTACGCAGTATTTT	CASSPGDRDSVTQYF
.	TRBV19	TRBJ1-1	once	TGTGCCAGTAGTATAGTCCTCAGTTATGAAGCTTTCTTT	CASSIVLSYEAFF
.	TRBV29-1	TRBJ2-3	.	TGCAGCGTTGGCAGGCCCTACACAGATACGCAGTATTTT	CSVGRPYTDTQYF
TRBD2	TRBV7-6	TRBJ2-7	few	TGTGCCAGCAGCCTAAGCGGGGTTGAAGCCGAGCAGTACTTC	CASSLSGVEAEQYF